This T cell receptor (beta chain) originates from a study of CD8 T cells in Susac syndrome. With random hexamers, reverse transcription was performed on roughly 0.5 to 1 ug of RNA. Amplification of TCR beta CDR3 spanned 54 Vbeta and 13 Jbeta via immunoSEQ multiplex PCR. From the immunoSEQ multiplex PCR reads, TCRdb called clonotypes with MiXCR, one entry per CDR3 protein. The table includes more than 150,000 distinct CDR3 sequences, around 94% detected once. The germline CDR1 and CDR2 sequences are DFQATT and SNEGSKA (reference sequence). V was shortened by 6 bases and J by 4 bases, with 13 bases between the two germline ends. This CDR3 has 13 residues.

The clonotype comes from a human donor in good health. The chain combines TRBV20-1 with TRBJ2-1; D tentatively fits TRBD1 or TRBD2 (5 bases each). Sequencing was carried out using CD4+ T cells from PBMCs. CDR3 nucleotide sequence: TGCAGTGCCAGACTTGGGGGTTACAATGAGCAGTTCTTC. It yields the protein CSARLGGYNEQFF.